This T cell receptor (beta chain) emerged from a study of CD8+CD57+ T cells in acquired aplastic anemia. The overall study: 3.2 ug was the average amount of DNA from sorted CD4+ and CD8+ cells. Read counts for CD4+ cells (from healthy donors) averaged roughly 10 million.

Germline V lookup: CDR1 DFQATT, CDR2 SNEGSKA (reference sequence). The CDR3 covers 19 residues. V lost 5 bases to trimming and J lost 2 bases, with 29 bases between them. This clonotype appeared many times. Antigen unknown. Profiling of TCR beta VDJ combinations and CDR3 sequences used genomic DNA as template. TCRdb re-analysed the reads in MiXCR, keeping a single row per CDR3 protein. The sample yields hundreds of thousands of distinct CDR3 sequences, roughly 64% seen once. Study results and caveats: In common between the patients and the controls were twenty-nine CD8+ CDR3 sequences. Patients versus controls showed no significant CD8+ Simpson's diversity difference.

This rearrangement joins TRBV20-1 to TRBJ2-3; D possibly corresponds to TRBD2 (5 bases). Input material: sorted CD4+, CD8+, or CD8+CD57+ T cells (not recorded which) from PBMCs. The receptor was derived from a human donor in good health, serving as a control. In DNA, the CDR3 is TGCAGTGCTCCACGCCGTTTAGCGCCTACCCTTATCGACACAGATACGCAGTATTTT. This translates into CSAPRRLAPTLIDTDTQYF.